This T cell receptor beta chain was obtained from a study of Graves' ophthalmopathy and Graves' hyperthyroidism. Trimming pared 2 bases from V and 5 bases from J, leaving 11 bases between. The CDR3 extends over 14 amino acids. CDR1 is KGHDR, CDR2 SFDVKD, per germline. This clonotype appeared a few times. RNA transcripts were the template, and TCR beta CDR3 regions were amplified from them. Amplification began with first-round RT-PCR using HTBI primers, then second-round multiplex PCR was performed. TCRdb reprocessed the multiplex PCR reads with MiXCR, giving one entry per CDR3 protein. In the table there are 620,000 or so distinct CDR3 sequences, approximately 22% of which are singletons.

Sequenced: peripheral blood. The clonotype was recovered from a young woman with stable Graves' hyperthyroidism. Some clones in this sample may be carry-over from other donors' samples. The chain combines TRBV24-1 with TRBJ1-2; the D gene is possibly TRBD1 (5 bases). The CDR3 nucleotides are TGTGCCACCAGTGATTCCGGGACCAAGTATGGCTACACCTTC. As protein: CATSDSGTKYGYTF.